The 21 T cell receptor beta chains below all came from one sample that was sequenced in a study of blood T cell repertoires in COVID-19. Repertoires were generated with immunoSEQ multiplex PCR, while TCRdb's copy carries only in-frame clones and drops some. The table has about 67,000 clones, around 88% seen once. The sequenced sample was peripheral blood. These receptors came from a woman older than 75 with acute or convalescent COVID-19.

A few counts support this clone. The chain has TRBV7-3 and TRBJ2-2; TRBD2 aligns across 10 bases. Trimming cost V 2 bases and J 7 bases; bases outside gene matches: 13. Germline V lookup: CDR1 SGHTA, CDR2 FQGTGA. The CDR3 has 18 amino acids. In DNA form, the CDR3 reads TGTGCCAGCAGCTTAGGTTCCAAGCGGGAGGGCCGAGGCGGGGAGCTGTTTTTT. As protein: CASSLGSKREGRGGELFF.

The chain uses TRBV19 and TRBJ1-1; 8 bases match TRBD1. Per the germline V gene, CDR1 is LNHDA and CDR2 is SQIVND (reference sequence). CDR3 size: 13 residues. Trimming at V came to 5 bases and at J to 4 bases, leaving 3 bases not matched to a gene. The DNA of the CDR3 is TGTGCCAGTAGTGCCACAGGGGGCACTGAAGCTTTCTTT. Its translation: CASSATGGTEAFF. The variable domain in full, with the rest retrieved from reference TRBV19 and TRBJ1-1, is DGGITQSPKYLFRKEGQNVTLSCEQNLNHDAMYWYRQDPGQGLRLIYYSQIVNDFQKGDIAEGYSVSREKKESFPLTVTSAQKNPTAFYLCASSATGGTEAFFGQGTRLTVV.

This chain links TRBV18 with TRBJ2-5; the D gene is possibly TRBD2 (6 bases). Germline V CDR1 and CDR2: KGHSH, LQKENI. V was shortened by 9 bases and J by 7 bases, with 12 bases between the two germline ends. The CDR3 totals 11 residues. CDR3 loop: CASQQEGTQYF. The CDR3 DNA sequence: TGTGCCAGTCAACAGGAGGGGACCCAGTACTTC.

This chain connects TRBV3-1 (or the pseudogene TRBV3-2) to TRBJ1-1; D gene uncertain. The CDR3 is 14 amino acids. Germline V gene sequence: CDR1 LGHDT, CDR2 YNNKEL (reference sequence). V was cut by 4 bases and J by 1 base, with 10 bases left in between. CDR3 residues: CASSPRSGNTEAFF. CDR3 DNA sequence: TGTGCCAGCAGCCCCAGGTCCGGGAACACTGAAGCTTTCTTT.

The chain recombines TRBV11-3 with TRBJ2-7; tentatively, D is TRBD2 (6 bases). Trimming cost V 0 bases and J 4 bases, with 13 bases left between them. Looked up from germline, CDR1 is SGHNT and CDR2 is YENEEA. This CDR3 has 15 residues. CDR3 region: CASSLEGGPAYEQYF. CDR3 in DNA: TGTGCCAGCAGCTTAGAAGGAGGGCCAGCTTACGAGCAGTACTTC.

The chain links TRBV7-2 to TRBJ2-7, with 8 bases identical to TRBD1. Germline lookup yields CDR1 SGHTA and CDR2 FQGNSA. Germline trimming cut 5 bases from V and 0 bases from J; bases unmatched to any gene: 3. The CDR3 covers 14 residues. The CDR3 protein is CASSLRGHSYEQYF. The CDR3 coding sequence is TGTGCCAGCAGCCTCAGGGGGCACTCCTACGAGCAGTACTTC.

The V gene is TRBV19, the J gene TRBJ2-1, with 9 nucleotides matching TRBD1. The length of the CDR3 is 13 residues. V dropped 9 bases and J dropped 5; count of bases not matched to a gene: 5. CDR1 and CDR2 (germline): LNHDA, SQIVND (reference sequence). The CDR3 DNA sequence: TGTGCCAGGGTACAGGGGGCTGACAATGAGCAGTTCTTC. Translated, it gives CARVQGADNEQFF. Based on the CDR3 plus reference TRBV19 and TRBJ2-1, the full variable domain is DGGITQSPKYLFRKEGQNVTLSCEQNLNHDAMYWYRQDPGQGLRLIYYSQIVNDFQKGDIAEGYSVSREKKESFPLTVTSAQKNPTAFYLCARVQGADNEQFFGPGTRLTVL.

The V call is TRBV19, the J call TRBJ1-5; D uncertain. The CDR3 is made up of 14 amino acids. Germline-derived CDR1 and CDR2 are LNHDA and SQIVND (reference sequence). Trimming left V 10 bases short and J 0 bases short, with 13 bases between. The CDR3 is CATQNVDSNQPQHF. The DNA of the CDR3 is TGTGCCACCCAGAATGTTGATAGCAATCAGCCCCAGCATTTT.

The chain recombines TRBV2 with TRBJ2-1; 7 bases align to TRBD1. Unmatched junction bases numbered 8, after V lost 5 bases and J lost 4 bases. CDR1 SNHLY and CDR2 FYNNEI come from the germline V gene. The CDR3 is made up of 15 amino acids. This CDR3 is CASSKRTGSYNEQFF. CDR3 DNA sequence: TGTGCCAGCAGTAAAAGGACAGGATCGTACAATGAGCAGTTCTTC.

The rearrangement joins TRBV27 to TRBJ1-2, with D tentatively TRBD1 (5 bases). There are 18 residues in the CDR3. In germline, CDR1 is MNHEY, CDR2 SMNVEV (reference sequence). V shed 1 base and J shed 4 bases, with 22 bases lying between them. The CDR3 DNA follows: TGTGCCAGCAGTTTATATGTAGGGGATGGGATAAGTTTCTATGGCTACACCTTC. It translates to CASSLYVGDGISFYGYTF.

The CDR3 reads CASSRDSPRKLFF. The CDR3 coding sequence is TGTGCCAGCAGCCGGGACTCCCCGCGGAAACTGTTTTTT. The V gene is TRBV6-5, the J gene TRBJ1-4; D is perhaps TRBD1 (5 bases). CDR1 MNHEY and CDR2 SVGAGI come from the germline V gene. Trimming stripped 6 bases from V and 11 bases from J, with 16 bases between. The CDR3 loop spans 13 amino acids.

This rearrangement joins TRBV3-1 (or the pseudogene TRBV3-2) to TRBJ1-1, with TRBD1 identical over 8 bases. J lost 7 bases, V lost 6 bases, and 7 bases had no gene match. CDR1 and CDR2 (germline): LGHDT, YNNKEL (reference sequence). The CDR3 totals 13 residues. CDR3 in amino acids: CASSFSGGLEAFF. The DNA of the CDR3 is TGTGCCAGCAGTTTCTCAGGGGGCCTTGAAGCTTTCTTT.

The rearrangement uses TRBV7-3 and TRBJ2-7; D may be TRBD2 (6 bases). The CDR3 consists of 13 residues. Germline CDR1 reads SGHTA; CDR2 reads FQGTGA. V dropped 6 bases and J dropped 7 bases, with 16 bases sitting between them. CDR3 nucleotides: TGTGCCAGCAGTCAGACGGGAGTGGAGGAGCAGTACTTC. This codes for CASSQTGVEEQYF.

The CDR3 protein is CASRRTGHTGELFF. In DNA, the CDR3 is TGTGCCAGCAGGCGGACAGGGCATACCGGGGAGCTGTTTTTT. The V and J genes are TRBV28 and TRBJ2-2; TRBD1 agrees at 8 bases. The V segment lost 6 bases and the J segment 5 bases; nucleotides outside the gene matches: 5. The CDR3 has 14 residues. Germline CDR1 reads MDHEN; CDR2 reads SYDVKM.

In this sample, this clone turned up once. The chain uses TRBV28 and TRBJ1-6; TRBD1 aligns across 7 bases. Trimming removed 5 bases from V and 4 bases from J; junction bases left unmatched: 2. The CDR3 has 14 amino acids. Germline CDR1 reads MDHEN; CDR2 reads SYDVKM. The CDR3 DNA is TGTGCCAGCAGTCCGGGACAGTATAATTCACCCCTCCACTTT. It encodes CASSPGQYNSPLHF.

The chain couples TRBV19 to TRBJ1-4; weak D call: TRBD1 (5 bases). The V gene lost 7 bases and the J gene lost 5 bases, with 14 bases spanning the gap. Germline values: CDR1 LNHDA, CDR2 SQIVND (reference sequence). This CDR3 region has 14 residues. Here the CDR3 reads CASTLRGHNEKLFF. CDR3 in DNA: TGTGCCAGTACCCTAAGGGGTCACAATGAAAAACTGTTTTTT. Combining the CDR3 with reference TRBV19 and TRBJ1-4 gives the whole variable domain DGGITQSPKYLFRKEGQNVTLSCEQNLNHDAMYWYRQDPGQGLRLIYYSQIVNDFQKGDIAEGYSVSREKKESFPLTVTSAQKNPTAFYLCASTLRGHNEKLFFGSGTQLSVL.

V gene TRBV3-1 (or the pseudogene TRBV3-2) combines with J gene TRBJ1-5, with D possibly being TRBD1 (5 bases). Trimming pared 3 bases from V and 7 bases from J, leaving 7 bases between. In germline, CDR1 is LGHDT, CDR2 YNNKEL (reference sequence). The CDR3 loop spans 12 amino acids. This chain's CDR3 is CASSQGGQPQHF. The CDR3 DNA follows: TGTGCCAGCAGCCAGGGGGGACAGCCCCAGCATTTT.

This clone came up a few times. The CDR3 DNA follows: TGTGCCAGCAGACCGACAGGGGGTCAGCCCCAGCATTTT. Translated, it gives CASRPTGGQPQHF. The chain carries TRBV6-5 and TRBJ1-5; 9 nucleotides align to TRBD1. With V trimmed by 6 bases and J by 6 bases, 3 bases remained unmatched. The CDR3 loop spans 13 amino acids. CDR1 is MNHEY, CDR2 SVGAGI, per germline.

The CDR3 reads CASSLGWRGGGYNEQFF. For the CDR3, the DNA is TGTGCCAGCAGTTTGGGATGGCGGGGCGGGGGGTACAATGAGCAGTTCTTC. This chain joins TRBV27 and TRBJ2-1; 8 bases align to TRBD2. The germline V gene has CDR1 MNHEY and CDR2 SMNVEV (reference sequence). Trimming took 3 bases from V and 4 from J; bases not matched to a gene: 11. The CDR3 length is 17 residues.

The chain links TRBV19 to TRBJ1-5; 8 nucleotides agree with TRBD1. V lost 10 bases, J lost 1 base, and 9 bases stayed unmatched. The CDR3 is 15 residues long. Germline CDR1 reads LNHDA; CDR2 reads SQIVND (reference sequence). CDR3 amino acids: CATRQGYLSNQPQHF. DNA for the CDR3: TGTGCCACCCGACAGGGGTATTTGAGCAATCAGCCCCAGCATTTT.

The chain's CDR3 is CASRPFEGGNQPQHF. CDR3 nucleotides: TGTGCCAGCAGACCTTTCGAGGGGGGCAATCAGCCCCAGCATTTT. This chain uses TRBV27 with TRBJ1-5; D might be TRBD1 (6 bases). In germline, CDR1 is MNHEY, CDR2 SMNVEV (reference sequence). Trimming cost V 6 bases and J 2 bases, with 14 bases left between them. This CDR3 has 15 amino acids.